This is a list of T cell receptor beta chains from one sample in a study of blood T cell repertoires in COVID-19. Assay: immunoSEQ multiplex PCR; the TCRdb copy retains only in-frame clones and omits some. The data show under 300,000 clones, almost 90% seen once. Sequenced material: peripheral blood. The receptors originated from a woman aged 55 to 70 with COVID-19, enrolled during active disease. CDR3s include the opening cysteine and the closing phenylalanine or tryptophan. Fields, in order: V gene, J gene, CDR3 protein.

>TRBV23-1|TRBJ1-4
CASSQSQGPCEKLFF
>TRBV19|TRBJ2-3
CASSPLAGSGGTQYF
>TRBV6-5|TRBJ2-7
CASSYQSGFVYEQYF
>TRBV20-1|TRBJ2-7
CSAIDRGSASYEQYF
>TRBV7-9|TRBJ2-7
CASSPGVQRSYEQYF
>TRBV6-4|TRBJ1-1
CASSPRQGVLGTEAFF
>TRBV19|TRBJ1-2
CASSINMGGFNYGYTF
>TRBV2|TRBJ2-1
CASSPGGYNEQFF
>TRBV19|TRBJ1-4
CASSIGTEYEKLFF
>TRBV10-2|TRBJ2-7
CASRRSPYEQYF
>TRBV19|TRBJ1-5
CASSFQQGNQPQHF
>TRBV4-3|TRBJ2-1
CASSLRLGEAYNEQFF
>TRBV2|TRBJ1-6
CASSEGLFYNSPLHF
>TRBV21-1|TRBJ1-4
CASSKGGTGVINEKLFF
>TRBV7-9|TRBJ1-4
CASSFLEEKLFF
>TRBV3-1/TRBV3-2|TRBJ1-1
CASSHTRGDTEAFF
>TRBV9|TRBJ2-2
CASSVATAPTGELFF
>TRBV13|TRBJ1-6
CASSDPDRGLGSPLHF
>TRBV5-1|TRBJ1-1
CASRGNTEAFF
>TRBV7-2|TRBJ1-5
CASSLEANQPQHF
>TRBV18|TRBJ2-3
CASSPRRTDTQYF
>TRBV2|TRBJ2-7
CASRDVVRGYEQYF
>TRBV11-3|TRBJ2-1
CASSLGGTSGGANEQFF
>TRBV6-5|TRBJ1-3
CASNPATGGNTIYF
>TRBV6-1|TRBJ2-2
CASSEDRGWTGELFF
>TRBV19|TRBJ1-6
CASGMAGQYNSPLHF
>TRBV28|TRBJ1-1
CASRFRTGRAFF
>TRBV3-1/TRBV3-2|TRBJ2-1
CASSPGLAGGQNEQFF
>TRBV7-3|TRBJ2-7
CASSNSGWGEQYF
>TRBV7-2|TRBJ1-3
CASSLARGTGNTIYF
>TRBV18|TRBJ2-3
CASSPSLRDREYTDTQYF
>TRBV5-6|TRBJ1-4
CASSFKPGRTNEKLFF
>TRBV4-3|TRBJ1-1
CASSQIRNTEAFF
>TRBV7-6|TRBJ1-3
CASSYRTGSVRGGNTIYF
>TRBV9|TRBJ2-4
CASSGSTEAAISKNIQYF
>TRBV5-1|TRBJ1-1
CASSLDRSNTEAFF
>TRBV7-9|TRBJ1-2
CASSFGGLGYGYTF
>TRBV5-6|TRBJ1-5
CASNRGESQPQHF
>TRBV12-3/TRBV12-4|TRBJ1-3
CASSLTGGNTIYF
>TRBV7-2|TRBJ1-1
CASSLDSGRETEAFF
>TRBV19|TRBJ1-2
CASSTYPGDRANYGYTF